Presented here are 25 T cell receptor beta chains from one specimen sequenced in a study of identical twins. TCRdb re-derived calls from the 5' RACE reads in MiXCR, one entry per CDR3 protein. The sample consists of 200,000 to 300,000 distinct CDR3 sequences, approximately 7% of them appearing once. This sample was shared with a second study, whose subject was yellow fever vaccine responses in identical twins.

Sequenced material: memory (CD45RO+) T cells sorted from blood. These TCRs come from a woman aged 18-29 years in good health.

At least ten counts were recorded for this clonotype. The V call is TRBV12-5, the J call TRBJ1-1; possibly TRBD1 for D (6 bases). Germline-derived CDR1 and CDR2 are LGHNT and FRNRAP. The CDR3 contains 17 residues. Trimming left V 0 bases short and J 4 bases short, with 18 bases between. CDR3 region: CASGLVLAGGLVTEAFF. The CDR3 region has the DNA TGTGCTAGTGGTTTGGTCCTGGCCGGGGGGCTTGTCACTGAAGCTTTCTTT.

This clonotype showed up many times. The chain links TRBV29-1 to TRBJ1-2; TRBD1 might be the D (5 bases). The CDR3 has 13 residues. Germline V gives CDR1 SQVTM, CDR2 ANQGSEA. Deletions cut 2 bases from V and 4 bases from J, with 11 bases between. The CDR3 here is CSVETGLGYGYTF. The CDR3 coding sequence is TGCAGCGTTGAAACAGGTCTTGGCTATGGCTACACCTTC. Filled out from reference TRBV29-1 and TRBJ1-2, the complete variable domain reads SAVISQKPSRDICQRGTSLTIQCQVDSQVTMMFWYRQQPGQSLTLIATANQGSEATYESGFVIDKFPISRPNLTFSTLTVSNMSPEDSSIYLCSVETGLGYGYTFGSGTRLTVV.

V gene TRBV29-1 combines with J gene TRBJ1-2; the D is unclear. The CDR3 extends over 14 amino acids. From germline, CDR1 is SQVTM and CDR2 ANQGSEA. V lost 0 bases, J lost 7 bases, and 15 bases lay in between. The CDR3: CSVEDKDRVTGYTF. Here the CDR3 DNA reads TGCAGCGTTGAAGATAAAGACCGTGTAACTGGCTACACCTTC.

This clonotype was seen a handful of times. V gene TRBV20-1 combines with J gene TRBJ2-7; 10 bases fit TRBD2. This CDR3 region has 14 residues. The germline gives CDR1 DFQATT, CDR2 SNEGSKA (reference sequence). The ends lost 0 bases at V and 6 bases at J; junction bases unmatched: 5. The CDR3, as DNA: TGCAGTGCTAGAGAACCGGGACTAGCGACCGAGCAGTACTTC. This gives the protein CSAREPGLATEQYF.

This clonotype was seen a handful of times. CDR3 amino acids: CASSYRVDEQFF. CDR3 in DNA: TGTGCCAGCAGTTACAGGGTGGATGAGCAGTTCTTC. This chain connects TRBV6-6 to TRBJ2-1; D remains unclear. Germline lookup yields CDR1 MNHNY and CDR2 SVGAGI (reference sequence). The V end lost 2 bases, the J end lost 8 bases, and 7 bases lay between the germline ends. This CDR3 is 12 amino acids long.

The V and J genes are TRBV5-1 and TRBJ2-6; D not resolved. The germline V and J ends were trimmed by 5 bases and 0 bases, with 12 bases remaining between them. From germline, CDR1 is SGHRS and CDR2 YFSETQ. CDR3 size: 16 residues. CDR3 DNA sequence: TGCGCCAGCAGTAGAGACCAGAGCTCTGGGGCCAACGTCCTGACTTTC. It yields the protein CASSRDQSSGANVLTF.

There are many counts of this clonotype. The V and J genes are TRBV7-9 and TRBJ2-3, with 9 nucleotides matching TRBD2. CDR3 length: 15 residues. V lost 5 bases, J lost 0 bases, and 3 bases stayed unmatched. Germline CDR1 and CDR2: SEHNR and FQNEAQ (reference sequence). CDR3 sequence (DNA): TGTGCCAGCAGCCCGACTAGCGGTAGCACAGATACGCAGTATTTT. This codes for CASSPTSGSTDTQYF. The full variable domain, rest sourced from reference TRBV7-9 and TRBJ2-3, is DTGVSQNPRHKITKRGQNVTFRCDPISEHNRLYWYRQTLGQGPEFLTYFQNEAQLEKSRLLSDRFSAERPKGSFSTLEIQRTEQGDSAMYLCASSPTSGSTDTQYFGPGTRLTVL.

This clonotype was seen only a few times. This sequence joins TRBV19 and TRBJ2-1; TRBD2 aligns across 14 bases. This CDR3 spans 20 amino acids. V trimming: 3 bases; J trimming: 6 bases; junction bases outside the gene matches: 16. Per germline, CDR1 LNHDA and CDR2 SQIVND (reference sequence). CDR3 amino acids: CASSIRSGLAGVVSGNEQFF. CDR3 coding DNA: TGTGCCAGTAGTATTAGGTCGGGACTAGCGGGAGTCGTGTCTGGCAATGAGCAGTTCTTC.

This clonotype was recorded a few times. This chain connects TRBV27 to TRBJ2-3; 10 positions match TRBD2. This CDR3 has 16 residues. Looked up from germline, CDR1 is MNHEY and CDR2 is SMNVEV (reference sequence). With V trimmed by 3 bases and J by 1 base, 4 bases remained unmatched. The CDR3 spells CASSFTSGARTDTQYF. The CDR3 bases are TGTGCCAGCAGTTTCACTAGCGGGGCACGCACAGATACGCAGTATTTT.

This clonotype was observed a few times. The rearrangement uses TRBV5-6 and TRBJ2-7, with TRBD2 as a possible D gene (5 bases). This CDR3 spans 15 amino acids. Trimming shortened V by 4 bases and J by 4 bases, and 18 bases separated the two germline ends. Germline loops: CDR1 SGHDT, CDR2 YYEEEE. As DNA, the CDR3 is TGTGCCAGCAGCGCCCTGAAGGAGGCCGGGTACGAGCAGTACTTC. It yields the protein CASSALKEAGYEQYF. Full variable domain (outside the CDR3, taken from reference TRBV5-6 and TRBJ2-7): DAGVTQSPTHLIKTRGQQVTLRCSPKSGHDTVSWYQQALGQGPQFIFQYYEEEERQRGNFPDRFSGHQFPNYSSELNVNALLLGDSALYLCASSALKEAGYEQYFGPGTRLTVT.

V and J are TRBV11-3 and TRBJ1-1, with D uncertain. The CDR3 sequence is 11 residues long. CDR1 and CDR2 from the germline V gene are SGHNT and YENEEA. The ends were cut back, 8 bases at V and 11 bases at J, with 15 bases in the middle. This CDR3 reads CASGLGREAFF. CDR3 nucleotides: TGTGCCAGCGGACTCGGACGGGAGGCTTTCTTT.

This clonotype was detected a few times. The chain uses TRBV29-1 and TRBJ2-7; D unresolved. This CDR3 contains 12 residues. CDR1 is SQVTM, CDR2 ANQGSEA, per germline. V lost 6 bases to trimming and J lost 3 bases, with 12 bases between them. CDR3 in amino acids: CSVDGADYEQYF. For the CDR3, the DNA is TGCAGCGTCGACGGAGCAGACTACGAGCAGTACTTC.

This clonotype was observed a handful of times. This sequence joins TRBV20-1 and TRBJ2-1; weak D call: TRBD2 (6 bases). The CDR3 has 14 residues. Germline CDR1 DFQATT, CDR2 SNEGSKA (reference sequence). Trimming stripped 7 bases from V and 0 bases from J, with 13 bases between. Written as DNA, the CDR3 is TGCAGTGGACTACGGGGGATCTCCTACAATGAGCAGTTCTTC. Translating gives CSGLRGISYNEQFF.

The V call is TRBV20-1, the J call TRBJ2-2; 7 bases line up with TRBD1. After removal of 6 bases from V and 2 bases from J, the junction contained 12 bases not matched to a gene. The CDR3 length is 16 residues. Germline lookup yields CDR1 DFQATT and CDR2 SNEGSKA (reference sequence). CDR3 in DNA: TGCAGTGCCAAAGGGGCAGGGGGAAGAAACACCGGGGAGCTGTTTTTT. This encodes CSAKGAGGRNTGELFF.

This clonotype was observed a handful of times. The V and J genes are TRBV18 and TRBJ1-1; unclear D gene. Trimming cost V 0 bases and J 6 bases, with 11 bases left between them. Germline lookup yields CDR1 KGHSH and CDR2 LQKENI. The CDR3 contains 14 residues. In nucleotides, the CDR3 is TGTGCCAGCTCACCACCGTCCATGGCAGCTGAAGCTTTCTTT. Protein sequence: CASSPPSMAAEAFF.

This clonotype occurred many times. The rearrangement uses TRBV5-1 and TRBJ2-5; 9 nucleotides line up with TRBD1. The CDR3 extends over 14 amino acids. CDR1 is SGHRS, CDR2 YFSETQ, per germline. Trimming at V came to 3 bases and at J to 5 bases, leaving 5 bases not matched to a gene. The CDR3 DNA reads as TGCGCCAGCAGCTCGGACAGGGGAAGGGAGACCCAGTACTTC. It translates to CASSSDRGRETQYF.

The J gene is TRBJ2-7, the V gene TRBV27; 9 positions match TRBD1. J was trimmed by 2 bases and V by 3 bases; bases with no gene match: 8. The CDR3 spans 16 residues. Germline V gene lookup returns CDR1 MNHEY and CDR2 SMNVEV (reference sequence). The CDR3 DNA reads TGTGCCAGCAGTTTCCATACCGGGACAGGGCCCTACGAGCAGTACTTC. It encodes CASSFHTGTGPYEQYF.

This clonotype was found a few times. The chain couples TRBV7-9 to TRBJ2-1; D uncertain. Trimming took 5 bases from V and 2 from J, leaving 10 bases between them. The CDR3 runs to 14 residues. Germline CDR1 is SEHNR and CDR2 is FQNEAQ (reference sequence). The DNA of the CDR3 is TGTGCCAGCAGCATCTCACAGACCTACAATGAGCAGTTCTTC. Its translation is CASSISQTYNEQFF.

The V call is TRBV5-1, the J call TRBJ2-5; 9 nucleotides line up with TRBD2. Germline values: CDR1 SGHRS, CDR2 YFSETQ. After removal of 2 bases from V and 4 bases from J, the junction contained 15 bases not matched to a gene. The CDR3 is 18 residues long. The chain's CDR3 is CASSFNSGGPRGGETQYF. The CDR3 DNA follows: TGCGCCAGCAGCTTCAATAGCGGGGGCCCGCGGGGAGGAGAGACCCAGTACTTC. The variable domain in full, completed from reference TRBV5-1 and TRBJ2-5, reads KAGVTQTPRYLIKTRGQQVTLSCSPISGHRSVSWYQQTPGQGLQFLFEYFSETQRNKGNFPGRFSGRQFSNSRSEMNVSTLELGDSALYLCASSFNSGGPRGGETQYFGPGTRLLVL.

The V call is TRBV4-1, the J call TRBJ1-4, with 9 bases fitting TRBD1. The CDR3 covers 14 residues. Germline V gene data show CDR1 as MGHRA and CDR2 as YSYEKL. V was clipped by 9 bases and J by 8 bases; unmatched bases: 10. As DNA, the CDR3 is TGCGCCAGTAGGGACGGACAGGGGAGGGAAAAACTGTTTTTT. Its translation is CASRDGQGREKLFF.

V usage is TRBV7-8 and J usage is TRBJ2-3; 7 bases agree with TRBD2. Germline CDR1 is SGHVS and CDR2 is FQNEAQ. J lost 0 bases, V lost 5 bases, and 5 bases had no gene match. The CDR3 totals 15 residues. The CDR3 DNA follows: TGTGCCAGCAGCCACCTAGCGGAAAGCACAGATACGCAGTATTTT. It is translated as CASSHLAESTDTQYF.

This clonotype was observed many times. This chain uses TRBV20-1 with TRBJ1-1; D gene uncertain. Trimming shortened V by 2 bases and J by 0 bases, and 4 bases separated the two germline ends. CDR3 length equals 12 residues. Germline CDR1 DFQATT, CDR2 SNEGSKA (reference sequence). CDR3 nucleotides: TGCAGTGCTAGATCGATGAACACTGAAGCTTTCTTT. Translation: CSARSMNTEAFF.

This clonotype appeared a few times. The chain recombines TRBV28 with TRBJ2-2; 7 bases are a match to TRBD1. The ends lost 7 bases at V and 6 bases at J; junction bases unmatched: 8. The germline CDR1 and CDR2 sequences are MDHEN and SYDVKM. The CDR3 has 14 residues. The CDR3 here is CASTRQGGAGELFF. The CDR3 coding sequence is TGTGCCAGCACCAGACAGGGTGGGGCCGGGGAGCTGTTTTTT. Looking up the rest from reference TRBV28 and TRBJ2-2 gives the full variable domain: DVKVTQSSRYLVKRTGEKVFLECVQDMDHENMFWYRQDPGLGLRLIYFSYDVKMKEKGDIPEGYSVSREKKERFSLILESASTNQTSMYLCASTRQGGAGELFFGEGSRLTVL.

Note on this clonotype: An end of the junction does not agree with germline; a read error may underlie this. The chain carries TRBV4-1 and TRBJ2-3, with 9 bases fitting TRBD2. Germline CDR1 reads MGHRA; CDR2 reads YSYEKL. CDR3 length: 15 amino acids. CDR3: CASSSAAGGSDTLYF. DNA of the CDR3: TGCGCCAGCAGCTCAGCGGCGGGAGGGTCAGATACGCTGTATTTT.

CDR3 protein: CASSSTSVWGSTDTQYF. The DNA for the CDR3 is TGTGCCAGCAGTAGTACATCTGTGTGGGGGTCCACAGATACGCAGTATTTT. The chain joins TRBV2 to TRBJ2-3, with D perhaps matching TRBD1 or TRBD2 (5 bases each). V was clipped by 5 bases and J by 2 bases, with 20 bases between them. CDR3 length equals 17 residues. Per germline, CDR1 SNHLY and CDR2 FYNNEI.